Below are 27 T cell receptor beta chains sequenced from a single sample in a study of T cell clonotyping in hematopoietic cell transplantation. Produced via immunoSEQ multiplex PCR; TCRdb's table is partial and in-frame only. Of 25,000 to 30,000 clones listed, more than 85% were seen once; the top ten hold about 2.3%. Time point indicated: recipient sample about 28 days before transplant, after cytoreduction. The sample here was peripheral blood mononuclear cells, taken before stem cell transplant. Source of these receptors: a man between 50 and 59 years old with acute myeloid leukemia. Some clones in this sample may be carry-over from other donors' samples.

The genes are TRBV6-1 and TRBJ1-1; D is undetermined. The ends were cut back, 6 bases at V and 0 bases at J, with 8 bases in the middle. CDR1 MNHNS and CDR2 SASEGT come from the germline V gene. This CDR3 contains 13 residues. Here the CDR3 DNA reads TGTGCCAGCAGCGGGGTGATGAACACTGAAGCTTTCTTT. Translation gives CASSGVMNTEAFF.

The chain combines TRBV15 with TRBJ2-1; tentatively, D is TRBD1 (6 bases). Trimming left V 5 bases short and J 6 bases short, with 8 bases between. The CDR3 consists of 12 residues. Germline-derived CDR1 and CDR2 are LNHNV and YYDKDF (reference sequence). The CDR3 nucleotides read TGTGCCACCAGCCGAGGGGGCAATGAGCAGTTCTTC. This encodes CATSRGGNEQFF.

The chain joins TRBV2 to TRBJ2-2, with 8 bases matching TRBD1. Per germline, CDR1 SNHLY and CDR2 FYNNEI. The CDR3 has 15 amino acids. V lost 11 bases and J lost 5; bases outside the gene matches: 13. Here the CDR3 reads CASTGGDRFTGELFF. CDR3 nucleotide sequence: TGTGCCTCCACTGGAGGGGACAGGTTTACCGGGGAGCTGTTTTTT.

The chain carries TRBV11-3 and TRBJ2-7; TRBD1 agrees at 12 bases. The V gene's germline CDR1 is SGHNT and CDR2 YENEEA. This CDR3 region has 16 residues. J was trimmed by 7 bases and V by 4 bases; bases with no gene match: 11. The CDR3 bases are TGTGCCAGCAGCTCCGGGGGGACAGGGGGCACGGAGGAGCAGTACTTC. It encodes CASSSGGTGGTEEQYF.

This sequence joins TRBV7-9 and TRBJ1-1; TRBD1 matches 7 bases. Germline V CDR1 and CDR2: SEHNR, FQNEAQ (reference sequence). The V segment lost 4 bases and the J segment 5 bases; nucleotides outside the gene matches: 7. The CDR3 has 14 amino acids. CDR3 DNA sequence: TGTGCCAGCAGCTCTCCCGACAGGGAGACTGAAGCTTTCTTT. This sequence encodes CASSSPDRETEAFF.

The genes are TRBV29-1 and TRBJ2-5, with 7 bases that match TRBD1. The germline CDR1 and CDR2 sequences are SQVTM and ANQGSEA. The CDR3 is made up of 15 amino acids. J was trimmed by 5 bases and V by 6 bases; bases with no gene match: 15. The CDR3 DNA reads as TGCAGCGTCCCTTACGGGACAGCACGGTGGGAGACCCAGTACTTC. Residues: CSVPYGTARWETQYF.

Of note for this clone: The germline gene is not matched at one end of the junction; a read error may be the cause. This rearrangement joins TRBV7-9 to TRBJ1-4; weak D call: TRBD1 (6 bases). Germline lookup yields CDR1 SEHNR and CDR2 FQNEAQ (reference sequence). The CDR3 length is 13 residues. This chain's CDR3 is CASSLTGIENLFF. In DNA, the CDR3 is TGTGCCAGCAGCTTAACAGGGATTGAAAACCTGTTTTTT.

The chain uses TRBV5-1 and TRBJ1-2; D remains unclear. The V end lost 0 bases, the J end lost 9 bases, and 12 bases lay between the germline ends. Per the germline V gene, CDR1 is SGHRS and CDR2 is YFSETQ. The CDR3 covers 13 residues. CDR3 protein: CASSLEREDRYTF. CDR3 nucleotide sequence: TGCGCCAGCAGCTTGGAACGGGAGGATCGCTACACCTTC.

The chain is built from TRBV4-1 and TRBJ2-1; tentative D call: TRBD1 (6 bases). The CDR3 consists of 15 residues. V lost 10 bases and J 4 bases, leaving 20 bases between the germline ends. The germline CDR1 and CDR2 sequences are MGHRA and YSYEKL. The CDR3 DNA reads TGCGCCATCACTCGCCCAGGGACACCATACAATGAGCAGTTCTTC. Residues: CAITRPGTPYNEQFF.

This chain uses TRBV10-3 with TRBJ1-5; no firm D call. The CDR3 has 12 residues. Germline V lookup: CDR1 ENHRY, CDR2 SYGVKD. Trimming shortened V by 6 bases and J by 0 bases, and 3 bases separated the two germline ends. For the CDR3, the DNA is TGTGCCATCAGCAATAGCAATCAGCCCCAGCATTTT. This translates into CAISNSNQPQHF.

The CDR3 DNA sequence: TGCGCCAGCAGCGGAGGGAACCTACAGGGAGCCGGGGAGCTGTTTTTT. Translated: CASSGGNLQGAGELFF. The V call is TRBV5-1, the J call TRBJ2-2; D tentatively fits TRBD1 or TRBD2 (6 bases each). The CDR3 sequence is 16 residues long. Trimming cost V 4 bases and J 6 bases, with 19 bases left between them. Germline V lookup: CDR1 SGHRS, CDR2 YFSETQ.

This sequence joins TRBV5-4 and TRBJ1-1; TRBD1 aligns across 8 bases. The CDR3 is made up of 17 amino acids. Germline CDR1 and CDR2: SGHNT and YYREEE (reference sequence). Unmatched junction bases numbered 13, after V lost 4 bases and J lost 2 bases. CDR3 DNA: TGTGCCAGCAGCAACCCTACGACAGGGGTCAGTAACACTGAAGCTTTCTTT. This encodes CASSNPTTGVSNTEAFF. Filled out from reference TRBV5-4 and TRBJ1-1, the complete variable domain reads ETGVTQSPTHLIKTRGQQVTLRCSSQSGHNTVSWYQQALGQGPQFIFQYYREEENGRGNFPPRFSGLQFPNYSSELNVNALELDDSALYLCASSNPTTGVSNTEAFFGQGTRLTVV.

V usage is TRBV4-3 and J usage is TRBJ1-2; 8 bases line up with TRBD1. Losses at the gene ends were 1 base for V and 6 bases for J; bases not matched to a gene: 10. Germline V gene data show CDR1 as LGHNA and CDR2 as YSLEER. The CDR3 has 16 amino acids. The CDR3 coding sequence is TGCGCCAGCAGCCAAGCCACCGGACAGGGATACGATGGCTACACCTTC. It codes for CASSQATGQGYDGYTF.

CDR3 loop: CASSSTIQETQYF. CDR3 DNA: TGTGCCAGCAGCTCGACAATTCAAGAGACCCAGTACTTC. This rearrangement joins TRBV7-2 to TRBJ2-5; D remains unclear. The length of the CDR3 is 13 residues. Trimming removed 4 bases from V and 2 bases from J, with 8 bases in between. Looked up from germline, CDR1 is SGHTA and CDR2 is FQGNSA.

This sequence joins TRBV11-2 and TRBJ2-7; D ambiguous. The V gene lost 0 bases and the J gene lost 2 bases, with 8 bases spanning the gap. In germline, CDR1 is SGHAT, CDR2 FQNNGV. The CDR3 spans 14 residues. Here the CDR3 reads CASSLDRTAYEQYF. For the CDR3, the DNA is TGTGCCAGCAGCTTAGATAGAACAGCCTACGAGCAGTACTTC.

The CDR3 sequence: CASSLANTIYF. DNA for the CDR3: TGTGCCAGCAGCTTGGCAAACACCATATATTTT. The chain uses TRBV5-5 and TRBJ1-3; D unresolved. The V gene lost 0 bases and the J gene lost 6 bases, with 1 base spanning the gap. Germline V gives CDR1 SGHKS, CDR2 YYEKEE (reference sequence). The CDR3 loop spans 11 amino acids. Complete variable domain (other parts from reference TRBV5-5 and TRBJ1-3): DAGVTQSPTHLIKTRGQQVTLRCSPISGHKSVSWYQQVLGQGPQFIFQYYEKEERGRGNFPDRFSARQFPNYSSELNVNALLLGDSALYLCASSLANTIYFGEGSWLTVV.

The J gene is TRBJ2-4, the V gene TRBV21-1; the D call of TRBD1 is as the table states it, not checked on the DNA. TRBV21-1 is designated a pseudogene. This CDR3 is built from 19 residues. The CDR3 sequence: CASSKEPGAGGVAKNIQYF. The CDR3, as DNA: TGTGCCAGCAGCAAAGAACCGGGGGCAGGGGGAGTAGCCAAAAACATTCAGTACTTC.

This chain links TRBV9 with TRBJ2-7, with D possibly matching TRBD1 (8 bases). V dropped 4 bases and J dropped 6 bases, with 17 bases sitting between them. The germline gives CDR1 SGDLS, CDR2 YYNGEE. This CDR3 is built from 14 residues. CDR3 nucleotides: TGTGCCAGCAGCCCAAGGACAGGGAGGGGCGAGCAGTACTTC. Residues: CASSPRTGRGEQYF.

The chain joins TRBV19 to TRBJ2-2; D uncertain. The germline gives CDR1 LNHDA, CDR2 SQIVND (reference sequence). The CDR3 totals 13 residues. Trimming removed 5 bases at V and 6 bases at J, with 10 bases between. The CDR3 bases are TGTGCCAGTAGTCCACGGAAGGCCGGGGAGCTGTTTTTT. It codes for CASSPRKAGELFF.

The table lists this clone with a count of one. The chain has TRBV2 and TRBJ1-1; D unresolved. The CDR3 is made up of 13 amino acids. V lost 4 bases and J 5 bases, leaving 11 bases between the germline ends. Germline V gives CDR1 SNHLY, CDR2 FYNNEI. The CDR3 DNA follows: TGTGCCAGCAGTGGTATCGAAGGGACTGAAGCTTTCTTT. Residues: CASSGIEGTEAFF. Full variable domain (missing parts from reference TRBV2 and TRBJ1-1): EPEVTQTPSHQVTQMGQEVILRCVPISNHLYFYWYRQILGQKVEFLVSFYNNEISEKSEIFDDQFSVERPDGSNFTLKIRSTKLEDSAMYFCASSGIEGTEAFFGQGTRLTVV.

V usage is TRBV28 and J usage is TRBJ1-5; no definite D call. Germline CDR1 and CDR2: MDHEN and SYDVKM. CDR3 length equals 13 residues. V was cut by 3 bases and J by 7 bases, with 10 bases left in between. CDR3 residues: CASSFGGDQPQHF. The CDR3 DNA reads as TGTGCCAGCAGTTTTGGAGGTGACCAGCCCCAGCATTTT.

The genes are TRBV30 and TRBJ2-5; 7 nucleotides match TRBD1. CDR1 is GTSNPN, CDR2 SVGIG, per germline (reference sequence). The CDR3 has 12 residues. V gave up 2 bases and J gave up 6 bases; unmatched junction bases: 3. The CDR3 is CAWSPQGQTQYF. In DNA, the CDR3 is TGTGCCTGGAGTCCACAGGGGCAGACCCAGTACTTC.

The V call is TRBV7-9, the J call TRBJ2-2; 8 nucleotides agree with TRBD2. This CDR3 is built from 16 residues. CDR1 is SEHNR, CDR2 FQNEAQ, per germline (reference sequence). J was trimmed by 6 bases and V by 4 bases; bases with no gene match: 10. Here the CDR3 reads CASSSLSSGYAGELFF. CDR3 nucleotide sequence: TGTGCCAGCAGCTCCCTTTCTAGCGGGTACGCCGGGGAGCTGTTTTTT.

For the CDR3, the DNA is TGTGCCAGCAGCTTAGGAGGGTACCAAGAGACCCAGTACTTC. Encoded protein: CASSLGGYQETQYF. This chain links TRBV7-2 with TRBJ2-5, with D possibly TRBD2 on 5 matching bases. Germline V lookup: CDR1 SGHTA, CDR2 FQGNSA. This CDR3 has 14 residues. Trimming removed 1 base from V and 0 bases from J, with 6 bases in between.

This clone occurred once. The CDR3 loop is CASSTQGNTGELFF. CDR3 nucleotide sequence: TGTGCCAGTAGTACACAGGGGAACACCGGGGAGCTGTTTTTT. The rearrangement uses TRBV19 and TRBJ2-2, with D perhaps TRBD1 (6 bases). V shed 4 bases and J shed 1 base, with 7 bases lying between them. Germline loops: CDR1 LNHDA, CDR2 SQIVND (reference sequence). The CDR3 is 14 residues long.

The CDR3 region is CAIRSQGDMDGYTF. CDR3 DNA: TGTGCCATCAGGTCACAGGGGGACATGGATGGCTACACCTTC. The gene calls are TRBV10-3 and TRBJ1-2, with 8 nucleotides matching TRBD1. This CDR3 comprises 14 residues. Germline trimming cut 6 bases from V and 6 bases from J; bases unmatched to any gene: 9. The germline gives CDR1 ENHRY, CDR2 SYGVKD.

The genes are TRBV28 and TRBJ1-2; 9 nucleotides align to TRBD1. Germline lookup yields CDR1 MDHEN and CDR2 SYDVKM. V lost 6 bases, J lost 8 bases, and 7 bases stayed unmatched. The CDR3 is made up of 13 amino acids. DNA of the CDR3: TGTGCCAGCAGGCTACCCACAGGGGGCGGCTACACCTTC. It specifies CASRLPTGGGYTF.